Shown below are 18 T cell receptor beta chains from a single sample sequenced in a study of T cells after yellow fever vaccination. TCRdb passed the 5' RACE reads through MiXCR, listing each CDR3 protein once. The data hold more than 110,000 distinct CDR3 sequences, with approximately 6.6% observed a single time. The source was CD4+ T cells sorted from PBMCs, collected 10 days after the yellow fever booster vaccination. These receptors all come from a young man who received the YFV17D yellow fever vaccine.

This clonotype showed up many times. J is TRBJ1-5 and V is TRBV5-1, with D maybe TRBD1 (5 bases). CDR1 SGHRS and CDR2 YFSETQ come from the germline V gene. V was pared by 5 bases and J by 7 bases, with 16 bases between. The CDR3 is 14 amino acids. CDR3 nucleotides: TGCGCCAGCAGTTTAGACAGCCTCGGGCAGCCCCAGCATTTT. Protein: CASSLDSLGQPQHF.

This clonotype was seen repeatedly, ten times or more. The chain links TRBV18 to TRBJ2-1; TRBD1 aligns across 9 bases. Losses at the gene ends were 4 bases for V and 7 bases for J; bases not matched to a gene: 5. This CDR3 comprises 14 residues. Germline loops: CDR1 KGHSH, CDR2 LQKENI. CDR3 sequence: CASSRGTGTNEQFF. The CDR3 nucleotides read TGTGCCAGCTCACGCGGGACAGGGACTAATGAGCAGTTCTTC. Drawing the rest from reference TRBV18 and TRBJ2-1, the complete variable domain is NAGVMQNPRHLVRRRGQEARLRCSPMKGHSHVYWYRQLPEEGLKFMVYLQKENIIDESGMPKERFSAEFPKEGPSILRIQQVVRGDSAAYFCASSRGTGTNEQFFGPGTRLTVL.

This clonotype occurred many times. The chain joins TRBV12-3 or TRBV12-4 to TRBJ1-3, with a weak D call TRBD1 (5 bases). The CDR3 loop spans 16 amino acids. V lost 6 bases, J lost 1 base, and 16 bases lay in between. CDR3 sequence reads: CASRPSAGRSGNTIYF. The DNA for the CDR3 is TGTGCCAGCAGACCCTCCGCAGGGAGGTCTGGAAACACCATATATTTT.

This clonotype was seen at least ten times. The chain links TRBV6-6 to TRBJ2-7, with a weak D call TRBD1 (6 bases). V was shortened by 4 bases and J by 1 base, with 8 bases between the two germline ends. This CDR3 spans 13 amino acids. The germline V gene has CDR1 MNHNY and CDR2 SVGAGI (reference sequence). CDR3 coding DNA: TGTGCCAGCAGTTTACAGGGTTCCTACGAGCAGTACTTC. Amino acid sequence: CASSLQGSYEQYF.

This clonotype appeared many times. This chain uses TRBV5-1 with TRBJ2-3; D might be TRBD2 (6 bases). Trimming removed 5 bases at V and 5 bases at J, with 18 bases between. Germline V CDR1 and CDR2: SGHRS, YFSETQ. The CDR3 totals 15 residues. CDR3 sequence: CASSWRGSTEDTQYF. DNA of the CDR3: TGCGCCAGCAGTTGGAGGGGATCCACGGAAGATACGCAGTATTTT. The variable domain in full, with the rest retrieved from reference TRBV5-1 and TRBJ2-3, is KAGVTQTPRYLIKTRGQQVTLSCSPISGHRSVSWYQQTPGQGLQFLFEYFSETQRNKGNFPGRFSGRQFSNSRSEMNVSTLELGDSALYLCASSWRGSTEDTQYFGPGTRLTVL.

Turning to this clonotype: A much larger clonotype is one base distant, so this may be a read error. The gene calls are TRBV6-1 and TRBJ2-7; D is uncertain. The germline gives CDR1 MNHNS, CDR2 SASEGT. V dropped 9 bases and J dropped 4 bases, with 10 bases sitting between them. CDR3 length: 11 residues. This CDR3 is CARSSQYEQYF. In nucleotides, the CDR3 is TGTGCCAGAAGCTCTCAATACGAGCAGTACTTC.

In its sample, this clonotype was seen a few times. The chain recombines TRBV6-4 with TRBJ2-2; D is undetermined. Trimming removed 4 bases at V and 6 bases at J, with 12 bases between. CDR3 size: 14 residues. The germline V gene has CDR1 MRHNA and CDR2 SNTAGT. CDR3 coding DNA: TGTGCCAGCAGTGGCCAATACCTTGCCGGGGAGCTGTTTTTT. Its protein product is CASSGQYLAGELFF.

This clonotype occurred many times. The chain combines TRBV19 with TRBJ2-2; D unclear. The CDR3 runs to 14 residues. V was trimmed by 10 bases and J by 4 bases, leaving 16 bases between them. The germline V gene has CDR1 LNHDA and CDR2 SQIVND (reference sequence). The CDR3 loop is CATRRAPGTGELFF. Here the CDR3 DNA reads TGTGCCACTAGACGGGCGCCGGGCACCGGGGAGCTGTTTTTT.

The genes are TRBV5-1 and TRBJ1-2, with a possible D match to TRBD1 (6 bases). Germline V gene lookup returns CDR1 SGHRS and CDR2 YFSETQ. V dropped 1 base and J dropped 10 bases, with 14 bases sitting between them. The CDR3 spans 13 residues. In nucleotides, the CDR3 is TGCGCCAGCAGCTTGCTCTCGGACAGCCTCTACACCTTC. This translates into CASSLLSDSLYTF. The complete variable domain, with remaining parts taken from reference TRBV5-1 and TRBJ1-2, reads KAGVTQTPRYLIKTRGQQVTLSCSPISGHRSVSWYQQTPGQGLQFLFEYFSETQRNKGNFPGRFSGRQFSNSRSEMNVSTLELGDSALYLCASSLLSDSLYTFGSGTRLTVV.

This clonotype was counted at least ten times. The chain carries TRBV6-5 and TRBJ1-6; a possible D gene is TRBD1 (5 bases). This CDR3 has 15 amino acids. Germline CDR1 is MNHEY and CDR2 is SVGAGI. V was clipped by 4 bases and J by 10 bases, with 17 bases between them. The CDR3 nucleotides are TGTGCCAGCAGTTCCCGGGACGGATCGTACTCACCCCTCCACTTT. Its translation: CASSSRDGSYSPLHF.

This clonotype was counted ten times or more. This chain links TRBV3-1 with TRBJ2-7; TRBD2 matches at 14 bases. The CDR3 sequence is 17 residues long. Germline V lookup: CDR1 LGHDT, CDR2 YNNKEL (reference sequence). V gave up 4 bases and J gave up 2 bases; unmatched junction bases: 7. CDR3 bases: TGTGCCAGCAGCCCATTTGGGACTAGCGGGAGAACCTACGAGCAGTACTTC. Protein: CASSPFGTSGRTYEQYF.

This clonotype was detected ten times or more. The chain employs TRBV12-3 or TRBV12-4 and TRBJ1-1; D is ambiguous. CDR3 length: 15 amino acids. With 1 base removed from V and 4 bases from J, the gap between germline ends came to 13 bases. The CDR3 coding sequence is TGTGCCAGCAGTTTAGATGAGTATTTGGGCACTGAAGCTTTCTTT. The encoded protein is CASSLDEYLGTEAFF.

This clonotype came up a few times. This chain links TRBV6-2 or TRBV6-3 with TRBJ1-6, with 7 bases identical to TRBD1. Trimming took 6 bases from V and 10 from J; bases not matched to a gene: 15. The CDR3 sequence is 16 residues long. The germline V gene encodes CDR1 MNHEY and CDR2 SVGEGT. CDR3 sequence reads: CASSPRTGKDHSPLHF. In DNA, the CDR3 is TGTGCCAGCAGCCCAAGGACAGGAAAGGACCACTCACCCCTCCACTTT.

Ten or more counts support this clonotype. The chain employs TRBV12-5 and TRBJ2-3; D perhaps matches TRBD1 (6 bases). The CDR3 is 14 amino acids. V shed 6 bases and J shed 0 bases, with 10 bases lying between them. The germline gives CDR1 LGHNT, CDR2 FRNRAP. In DNA form, the CDR3 reads TGTGCTAGTGGCCGGGACACTAGCACAGATACGCAGTATTTT. It is translated as CASGRDTSTDTQYF. Looking up the rest from reference TRBV12-5 and TRBJ2-3 gives the full variable domain: DARVTQTPRHKVTEMGQEVTMRCQPILGHNTVFWYRQTMMQGLELLAYFRNRAPLDDSGMPKDRFSAEMPDATLATLKIQPSEPRDSAVYFCASGRDTSTDTQYFGPGTRLTVL.

The table lists this clonotype with many counts. The V and J genes are TRBV5-1 and TRBJ2-5; 11 positions match TRBD2. The CDR3 consists of 18 residues. Germline V gene sequence: CDR1 SGHRS, CDR2 YFSETQ. After removal of 0 bases from V and 5 bases from J, the junction contained 12 bases not matched to a gene. The chain's CDR3 is CASSLVVAGGSRRETQYF. CDR3 DNA: TGCGCCAGCAGCTTGGTAGTAGCGGGAGGGTCCCGCCGGGAGACCCAGTACTTC.

V gene TRBV12-3 or TRBV12-4 combines with J gene TRBJ1-1; 7 bases are a match to TRBD1. The CDR3 has 15 residues. Unmatched junction bases numbered 5, after V lost 3 bases and J lost 1 base. CDR3 bases: TGTGCCAGCAGTTTGGCAGGGGGGACGAACACTGAAGCTTTCTTT. It encodes CASSLAGGTNTEAFF.

In regard to this clonotype: Since a much larger clone is just one base distant, this may be a read error. The chain employs TRBV6-5 and TRBJ1-2, with D possibly being TRBD1 (6 bases). In germline, CDR1 is MNHEY, CDR2 SVGAGI. V lost 4 bases, J lost 5 bases, and 11 bases lay in between. The CDR3 extends over 13 amino acids. CDR3 in DNA: TGTGCCAGCAGTTTCGACAGGAAATATGGCTACACCTTC. Translated, it gives CASSFDRKYGYTF.

The table lists this clonotype with many counts. This sequence joins TRBV20-1 and TRBJ2-1; no reliable D call. V was pared by 3 bases and J by 2 bases, with 5 bases between. Germline loops: CDR1 DFQATT, CDR2 SNEGSKA (reference sequence). CDR3 length: 12 amino acids. The CDR3 region is CSASPTYNEQFF. The CDR3 DNA reads as TGCAGTGCTAGTCCGACCTACAATGAGCAGTTCTTC.